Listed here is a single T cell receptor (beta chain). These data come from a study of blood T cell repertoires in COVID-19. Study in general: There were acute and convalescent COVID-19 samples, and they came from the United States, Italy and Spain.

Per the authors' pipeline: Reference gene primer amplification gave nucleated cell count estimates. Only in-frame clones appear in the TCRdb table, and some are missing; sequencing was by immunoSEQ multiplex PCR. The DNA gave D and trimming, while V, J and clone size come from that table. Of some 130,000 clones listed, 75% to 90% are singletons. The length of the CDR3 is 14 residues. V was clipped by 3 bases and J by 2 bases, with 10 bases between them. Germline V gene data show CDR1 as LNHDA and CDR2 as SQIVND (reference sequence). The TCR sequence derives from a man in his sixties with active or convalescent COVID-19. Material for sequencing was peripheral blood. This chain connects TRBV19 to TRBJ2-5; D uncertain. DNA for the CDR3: TGTGCCAGTAGTATTTTAGATGGTCAAGAGACCCAGTACTTC. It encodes CASSILDGQETQYF.